Each of the 7 T cell receptor beta chains below was sequenced from the same sample in a study of T-cell reconstitution after alpha-beta-depleted transplantation in children. The authors prepared the TCRbeta library with unique molecular identifiers. MiXCR, run by TCRdb on the PCR reads, gives a single entry per CDR3 protein. The table lists 250,000 to 300,000 distinct CDR3 sequences, over 9.5% of them singletons. Specimen: PBMCs, collected before TCRalphabeta/CD19-depleted stem cell transplant. The receptor source for this set is a boy under two years old with acute myeloid leukemia, due to receive a stem cell transplant.

This clonotype was seen many times. The chain couples TRBV29-1 to TRBJ2-7; D might be TRBD1 (6 bases). The germline V gene encodes CDR1 SQVTM and CDR2 ANQGSEA. The CDR3 has 15 amino acids. Deletions cut 1 base from V and 3 bases from J, with 16 bases between. CDR3 residues: CSVEGGLQGVYEQYF. Written as DNA, the CDR3 is TGCAGCGTTGAAGGGGGATTACAGGGAGTCTACGAGCAGTACTTC.

This clonotype has more than one count but fewer than ten. The genes are TRBV15 and TRBJ2-5; D is ambiguous. The CDR3 loop spans 13 amino acids. Deletions cut 1 base from V and 3 bases from J, with 6 bases between. Germline assignment: CDR1 LNHNV and CDR2 YYDKDF (reference sequence). The CDR3 is CATSRASEETQYF. The CDR3 DNA reads TGTGCCACCAGCAGAGCCTCAGAAGAGACCCAGTACTTC.

Only a few counts were recorded for this clonotype. The chain employs TRBV14 and TRBJ2-5; 7 bases match TRBD2. The germline CDR1 and CDR2 sequences are SGHDN and FVKESK. After removal of 0 bases from V and 4 bases from J, the junction contained 11 bases not matched to a gene. CDR3 length: 17 amino acids. This chain's CDR3 is CASSQEIQAGERETQYF. CDR3 nucleotides: TGTGCCAGCAGCCAAGAAATCCAGGCGGGAGAACGAGAGACCCAGTACTTC.

The V call is TRBV7-2, the J call TRBJ2-7, with 8 bases fitting TRBD2. The CDR3 sequence is 15 residues long. V gave up 1 base and J gave up 3 bases; unmatched junction bases: 5. The germline gives CDR1 SGHTA, CDR2 FQGNSA. CDR3 sequence: CASSLESGSDYEQYF. In DNA form, the CDR3 reads TGTGCCAGCAGCTTAGAGAGCGGGAGTGACTACGAGCAGTACTTC. The full variable domain, its missing parts supplied by reference TRBV7-2 and TRBJ2-7, is GAGVSQSPSNKVTEKGKDVELRCDPISGHTALYWYRQSLGQGLEFLIYFQGNSAPDKSGLPSDRFSAERTGGSVSTLTIQRTQQEDSAVYLCASSLESGSDYEQYFGPGTRLTVT.

The table lists this clonotype with many counts. The rearrangement links TRBV5-1 to TRBJ2-7, with a tentative D call TRBD2 (5 bases). With 5 bases removed from V and 3 bases from J, the gap between germline ends came to 12 bases. The CDR3 covers 13 residues. Germline CDR1 is SGHRS and CDR2 is YFSETQ. CDR3 sequence (DNA): TGCGCCAGCAGTCGGACTTACAGCTACGAGCAGTACTTC. This sequence encodes CASSRTYSYEQYF.

The chain recombines TRBV25-1 with TRBJ2-7; 8 bases line up with TRBD1. The germline CDR1 and CDR2 sequences are MGHDK and SYGVNS. The CDR3 sequence is 13 residues long. With 10 bases clipped from V and 0 bases from J, the junction kept 5 bases outside the gene matches. CDR3 sequence (DNA): TGTGCCACCGCGACAGGGGCCTCCTACGAGCAGTACTTC. This encodes CATATGASYEQYF.

This clonotype was counted many times. The J gene is TRBJ2-1, the V gene TRBV24-1, with TRBD2 matching 8 bases. V gave up 7 bases and J gave up 4 bases; unmatched junction bases: 5. The CDR3 is 14 residues long. Germline V CDR1 and CDR2: KGHDR, SFDVKD. CDR3 loop: CATSREGSYNEQFF. The CDR3, as DNA: TGTGCCACCAGCCGGGAGGGCTCTTACAATGAGCAGTTCTTC.